Listed here is a single TCR beta chain. The antigen remains undetermined. Trimming left V 5 bases short and J 0 bases short, with 14 bases between. Looked up from germline, CDR1 is SGHVS and CDR2 is FQNEAQ. This CDR3 spans 16 amino acids. This entry is derived from a study of shared clonotypes between healthy human individuals. Whole-study findings and limits: Naive subsets generally had larger estimated richness than memory subsets.

Only in-frame clones appear in the TCRdb table, and some are missing; sequencing was by immunoSEQ multiplex PCR. The sample contains roughly 650,000 clones, around 96% of which appear only once. Only CD45RO-negative cells positively selected for CCR7 counted as naive CD8 cells, so terminally differentiated effector memory CD45RA+ cells were excluded. The chain recombines TRBV7-8 with TRBJ1-5; the D gene is possibly TRBD1 (5 bases). The source of this sequence is a woman aged 25 to 39 in good health. Sequenced input: naive CD8+ T cells sorted from blood. The CDR3 DNA reads TGTGCCAGCAGCGAAGGGACGCTCTATAGCAATCAGCCCCAGCATTTT. As protein: CASSEGTLYSNQPQHF.